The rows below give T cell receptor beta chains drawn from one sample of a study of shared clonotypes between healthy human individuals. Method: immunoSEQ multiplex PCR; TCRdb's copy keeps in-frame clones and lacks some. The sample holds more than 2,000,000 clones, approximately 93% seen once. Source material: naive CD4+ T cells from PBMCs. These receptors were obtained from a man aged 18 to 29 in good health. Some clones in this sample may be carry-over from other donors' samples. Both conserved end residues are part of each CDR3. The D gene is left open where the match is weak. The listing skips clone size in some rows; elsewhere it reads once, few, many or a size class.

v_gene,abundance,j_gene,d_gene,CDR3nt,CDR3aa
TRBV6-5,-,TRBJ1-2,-,TGTGCCAGCTCCACATCTAACTATGGCTACACCTTC,CASSTSNYGYTF
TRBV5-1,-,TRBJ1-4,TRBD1,TGCGCCAGCAGCCTCGAAGGACAGGGTGAAAAACTGTTTTTT,CASSLEGQGEKLFF
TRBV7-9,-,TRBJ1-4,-,TGTGCCAGCAGCCCCAAGGGCCAGGTGGTTGAAAAACTGTTTTTT,CASSPKGQVVEKLFF
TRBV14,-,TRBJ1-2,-,TGTGCCAGCAGCCAGACTTCGGCCCGAAAAGGCTATGGCTACACCTTC,CASSQTSARKGYGYTF
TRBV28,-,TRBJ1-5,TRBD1,TGTGCCAGCAGTCCTCCGGGACAGGGGTTTCAGCCCCAGCATTTT,CASSPPGQGFQPQHF
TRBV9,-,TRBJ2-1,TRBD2,TGTGCCAGCAGCCCTAGCGGGAGGGCCGTCATTGAGCAGTTCTTC,CASSPSGRAVIEQFF
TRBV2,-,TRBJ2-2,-,TGTGCCAGCAGTGAATGGCCCCCGGCGGCCGGGGAGCTGTTTTTT,CASSEWPPAAGELFF
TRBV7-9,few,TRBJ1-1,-,TGTGCCAGCAGCTTGGGGTCTGAAGCTTTCTTT,CASSLGSEAFF
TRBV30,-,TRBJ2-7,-,TGTGCCTGGAGTGTACAATACGAGCAGTACTTC,CAWSVQYEQYF
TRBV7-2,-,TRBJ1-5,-,TGTGCCACTACCTCGTATAGCAATCAGCCCCAGCATTTT,CATTSYSNQPQHF
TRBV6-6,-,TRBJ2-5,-,TGTGCCAGCAGTTACTCTGATTGGGGGGCAGAGACCCAGTACTTC,CASSYSDWGAETQYF
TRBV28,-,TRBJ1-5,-,TGTGCCAGCAGGCTCCGGGACCGCCCTAATCAGCCCCAGCATTTT,CASRLRDRPNQPQHF
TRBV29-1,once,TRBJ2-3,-,TGCAGCGTTGAAGAAGTAGTAGGCGGGAGCACAGATACGCAGTATTTT,CSVEEVVGGSTDTQYF
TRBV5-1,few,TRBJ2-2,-,TGCGCCAGCAGCTTGGGACAGACGAACACCGGGGAGCTGTTTTTT,CASSLGQTNTGELFF
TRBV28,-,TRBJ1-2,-,TGTGCCACCCGGGCTTGGGGGCCAGGAGGCTACACCTTC,CATRAWGPGGYTF
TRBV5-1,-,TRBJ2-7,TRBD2,TGCGCCAGCAGCTTAACAGCGGGAGGCCCCTACGAGCAGTACTTC,CASSLTAGGPYEQYF
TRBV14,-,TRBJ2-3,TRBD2,TGTGCCAGCAGCCGAAGGCTAGCGGAAATCACAGATACGCAGTATTTT,CASSRRLAEITDTQYF
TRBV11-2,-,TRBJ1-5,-,TGTGCCAGCAGCCCCCCAGCGCGGGGGGGGGTTAGCAATCAGCCCCAGCATTTT,CASSPPARGGVSNQPQHF